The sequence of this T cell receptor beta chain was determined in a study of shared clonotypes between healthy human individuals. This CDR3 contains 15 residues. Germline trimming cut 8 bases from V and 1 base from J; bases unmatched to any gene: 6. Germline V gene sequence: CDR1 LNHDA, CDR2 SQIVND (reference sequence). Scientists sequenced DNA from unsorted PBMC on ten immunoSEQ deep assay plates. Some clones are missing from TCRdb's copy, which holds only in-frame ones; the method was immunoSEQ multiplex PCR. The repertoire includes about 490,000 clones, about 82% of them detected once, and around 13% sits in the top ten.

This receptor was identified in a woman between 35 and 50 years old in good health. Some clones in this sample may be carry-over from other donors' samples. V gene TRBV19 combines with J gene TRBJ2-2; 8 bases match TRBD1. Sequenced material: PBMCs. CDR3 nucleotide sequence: TGTGCCAGTTCCGCCGGACAGGGGAACACCGGGGAGCTGTTTTTT. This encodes CASSAGQGNTGELFF.